These 15 T cell receptor beta chains share one sample of origin, sequenced in a study of blood T cell repertoires in COVID-19. Only in-frame clones appear in the TCRdb table, and some are missing; sequencing was by immunoSEQ multiplex PCR. The data show 400,000 or so clones, about 88% seen once. The specimen sequenced was peripheral blood. The receptors originated from a woman aged 40 to 50 with COVID-19, enrolled during active disease.

A single count supports this clone. The chain combines TRBV19 with TRBJ2-1; the match to TRBD2 covers 15 bases. CDR1 is LNHDA, CDR2 SQIVND, per germline (reference sequence). The CDR3 extends over 14 amino acids. With V trimmed by 6 bases and J by 7 bases, 1 base remained unmatched. CDR3 DNA: TGTGCCAGTAGCGGGACTAGCGGGAGGAATGAGCAGTTCTTC. This sequence encodes CASSGTSGRNEQFF.

J is TRBJ2-1 and V is TRBV9, with 8 bases fitting TRBD2. The V gene's germline CDR1 is SGDLS and CDR2 YYNGEE. The V segment lost 0 bases and the J segment 10 bases; nucleotides outside the gene matches: 6. The CDR3 consists of 14 residues. This CDR3 reads CASSVGTGGREQFF. The CDR3 nucleotides read TGTGCCAGCAGCGTAGGAACGGGGGGGCGGGAGCAGTTCTTC.

This rearrangement joins TRBV6-5 to TRBJ1-2, with unresolved D. V was clipped by 0 bases and J by 8 bases, with 13 bases between them. From germline, CDR1 is MNHEY and CDR2 SVGAGI. CDR3 length: 14 residues. This chain's CDR3 is CASSYSGGPEGYTF. The CDR3 bases are TGTGCCAGCAGTTACTCGGGAGGGCCGGAGGGCTACACCTTC.

For the CDR3, the DNA is TGTGCCAGCAGACAGGGGGCGCTTGACTATGGCTACACCTTC. Its protein product is CASRQGALDYGYTF. This chain links TRBV19 with TRBJ1-2; 10 bases agree with TRBD1. This CDR3 is 14 amino acids long. The V segment lost 9 bases and the J segment 3 bases; nucleotides outside the gene matches: 7. The V gene's germline CDR1 is LNHDA and CDR2 SQIVND (reference sequence).

The gene calls are TRBV3-1 (or the pseudogene TRBV3-2) and TRBJ1-3, with 9 bases fitting TRBD1. The CDR3 runs 15 residues. The trim removed 4 bases at V and 2 bases at J, leaving 3 bases unmatched. CDR1 is LGHDT and CDR2 is YNNKEL in the germline V gene (reference sequence). CDR3 bases: TGTGCCAGCAGCCCCCGGGACAGGGCTGGAAACACCATATATTTT. Its translation is CASSPRDRAGNTIYF.

V and J are TRBV28 and TRBJ1-3, with D maybe TRBD1 (5 bases). Germline V gene lookup returns CDR1 MDHEN and CDR2 SYDVKM. CDR3 length equals 12 residues. Deletions cut 10 bases from V and 3 bases from J, with 10 bases between. Written as DNA, the CDR3 is TGTGCCATTACAGGTGATGGAAACACCATATATTTT. The encoded protein is CAITGDGNTIYF.

For this clone: Distinct nucleotide sequences in the sample also encode this CDR3. The chain uses TRBV12-3 or TRBV12-4 and TRBJ2-7; a weak D match, TRBD1 (6 bases). The CDR3 contains 13 residues. V gave up 6 bases and J gave up 2 bases, with 11 bases separating them. CDR3 region: CASSLQGTYEQYF. The CDR3 bases are TGTGCCAGCAGCTTACAGGGCACCTACGAGCAGTACTTC.

The V call is TRBV9, the J call TRBJ2-3; TRBD2 might be the D (6 bases). The CDR3 runs to 15 residues. The germline V and J ends were trimmed by 1 base and 3 bases, with 12 bases remaining between them. The germline CDR1 and CDR2 sequences are SGDLS and YYNGEE. The chain's CDR3 is CASSVSRGSTDTQYF. CDR3 DNA sequence: TGTGCCAGCAGCGTATCTCGGGGGTCGACAGATACGCAGTATTTT.

V is TRBV5-4 and J is TRBJ2-5; 10 bases line up with TRBD2. Germline V gene sequence: CDR1 SGHNT, CDR2 YYREEE (reference sequence). The J segment lost 4 bases and the V segment lost 0 bases, leaving 6 bases of the junction unmatched. This CDR3 is built from 16 residues. The DNA for the CDR3 is TGTGCCAGCAGCTTGGGGACTAGCGGTAACGGAGAGACCCAGTACTTC. This sequence encodes CASSLGTSGNGETQYF.

This chain links TRBV10-3 with TRBJ1-3; a possible D gene is TRBD1 (5 bases). CDR1 is ENHRY, CDR2 SYGVKD, per germline. V was shortened by 8 bases and J by 4 bases, with 18 bases between the two germline ends. The CDR3 runs 15 residues. The CDR3 nucleotides are TGTGCCATCGGATGGACTACGGGGCCGGGAAACACCATATATTTT. Amino acid sequence: CAIGWTTGPGNTIYF.

This chain connects TRBV5-6 to TRBJ2-4, with 12 bases aligning to TRBD2. The germline V gene has CDR1 SGHDT and CDR2 YYEEEE. This CDR3 comprises 16 residues. The V segment lost 4 bases and the J segment 9 bases; nucleotides outside the gene matches: 11. The chain's CDR3 is CASSPSSGRAFGIQYF. CDR3 nucleotide sequence: TGTGCCAGCAGCCCTTCTAGCGGGAGGGCCTTCGGCATTCAGTACTTC.

The chain uses TRBV5-1 and TRBJ2-7; 7 bases are shared with TRBD1. The CDR3 sequence is 13 residues long. The V segment lost 6 bases and the J segment 0 bases; nucleotides outside the gene matches: 3. Germline V gene lookup returns CDR1 SGHRS and CDR2 YFSETQ. The CDR3 DNA follows: TGCGCCAGCACGAGGACAGGCTCCTACGAGCAGTACTTC. Its protein product is CASTRTGSYEQYF.

The V and J genes are TRBV18 and TRBJ1-2; TRBD1 might be the D (6 bases). This CDR3 region has 17 residues. CDR1 and CDR2 (germline): KGHSH, LQKENI. The germline V and J ends were trimmed by 1 base and 6 bases, with 21 bases remaining between them. The CDR3 sequence: CASSPRIDSGQGHGYTF. The CDR3 DNA reads as TGTGCCAGCTCACCACGCATCGATTCTGGGCAGGGGCATGGCTACACCTTC. The full variable domain, in which reference TRBV18 and TRBJ1-2 provide the parts outside the CDR3, is NAGVMQNPRHLVRRRGQEARLRCSPMKGHSHVYWYRQLPEEGLKFMVYLQKENIIDESGMPKERFSAEFPKEGPSILRIQQVVRGDSAAYFCASSPRIDSGQGHGYTFGSGTRLTVV.

The V gene is TRBV29-1, the J gene TRBJ1-2, with TRBD1 matching 7 bases. The V and J ends lost 5 bases and 1 base, in that order; junction bases with no gene match: 4. The V gene's germline CDR1 is SQVTM and CDR2 ANQGSEA. The CDR3 totals 13 residues. The CDR3: CSVKGGDNYGYTF. The CDR3 bases are TGCAGCGTTAAAGGGGGCGATAACTATGGCTACACCTTC. The variable domain in full, with the rest retrieved from reference TRBV29-1 and TRBJ1-2, is SAVISQKPSRDICQRGTSLTIQCQVDSQVTMMFWYRQQPGQSLTLIATANQGSEATYESGFVIDKFPISRPNLTFSTLTVSNMSPEDSSIYLCSVKGGDNYGYTFGSGTRLTVV.

The rearrangement joins TRBV28 to TRBJ2-3; 7 bases align to TRBD1. With 9 bases clipped from V and 5 bases from J, the junction kept 8 bases outside the gene matches. The germline CDR1 and CDR2 sequences are MDHEN and SYDVKM. There are 13 residues in the CDR3. The DNA for the CDR3 is TGTGCCAGTACCTACAGGGGCCGAGATACGCAGTATTTT. This codes for CASTYRGRDTQYF.